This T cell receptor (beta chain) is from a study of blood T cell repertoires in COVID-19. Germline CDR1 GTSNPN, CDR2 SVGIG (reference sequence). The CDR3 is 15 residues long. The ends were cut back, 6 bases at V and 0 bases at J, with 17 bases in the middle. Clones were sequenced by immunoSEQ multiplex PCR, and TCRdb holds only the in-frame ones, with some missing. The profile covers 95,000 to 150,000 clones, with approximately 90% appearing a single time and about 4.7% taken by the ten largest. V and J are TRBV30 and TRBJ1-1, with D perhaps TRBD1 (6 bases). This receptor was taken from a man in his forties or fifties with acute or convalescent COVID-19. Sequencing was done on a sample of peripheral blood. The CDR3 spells CACRFGGALNTEAFF. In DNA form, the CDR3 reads TGTGCCTGCCGTTTTGGGGGGGCCCTGAACACTGAAGCTTTCTTT.